What follows is one T cell receptor beta chain and its context. The record originates from a study of CD8 T cells in Susac syndrome. RNA, at roughly 0.45 to 1 ug, was reverse transcribed with random hexamers. TCRdb recomputed calls from the immunoSEQ multiplex PCR reads with MiXCR, one row per CDR3 protein. The sample lists around 170,000 distinct CDR3 sequences, approximately 96% occurring once. This receptor was identified in a human donor with Susac syndrome. The material sequenced was CD4+ T cells from PBMCs.

This CDR3 reads CATSRGLINTGELFF. The CDR3 nucleotides are TGTGCCACCAGCAGAGGGCTGATCAACACCGGGGAGCTGTTTTTT. This sequence joins TRBV15 and TRBJ2-2; the D is unclear. V was trimmed by 1 base and J by 2 bases, leaving 8 bases between them. Germline CDR1 reads LNHNV; CDR2 reads YYDKDF (reference sequence). The CDR3 spans 15 residues.